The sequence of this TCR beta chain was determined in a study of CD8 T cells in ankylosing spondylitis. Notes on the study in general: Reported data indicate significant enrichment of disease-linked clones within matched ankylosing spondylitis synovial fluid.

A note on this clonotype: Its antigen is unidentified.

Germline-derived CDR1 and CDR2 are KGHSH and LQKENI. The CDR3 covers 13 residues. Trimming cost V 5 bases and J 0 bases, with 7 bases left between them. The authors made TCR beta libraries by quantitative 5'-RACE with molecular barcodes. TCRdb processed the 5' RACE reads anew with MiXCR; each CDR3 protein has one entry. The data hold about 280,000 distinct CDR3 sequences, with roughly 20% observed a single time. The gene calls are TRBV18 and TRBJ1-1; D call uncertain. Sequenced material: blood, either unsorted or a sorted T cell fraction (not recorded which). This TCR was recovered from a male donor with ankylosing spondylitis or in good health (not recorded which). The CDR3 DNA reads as TGTGCCAGCTCAGTAGACATGAACACTGAAGCTTTCTTT. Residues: CASSVDMNTEAFF.